One sample yielded the 14 T cell receptor beta chains listed below, sequenced in a study of T cell changes during pregnancy in multiple sclerosis. TCRdb keeps only in-frame clones here, not all; method: immunoSEQ multiplex PCR. The sample has some 11,000 clones, about 88% seen once. This material consisted of CD8+ T cells from peripheral blood mononuclear cells, taken in the second trimester of pregnancy. Every receptor here comes from a female donor in good health, enrolled as a control in a pregnancy study.

V is TRBV27 and J is TRBJ2-7; the match to TRBD1 covers 9 bases. The CDR3 runs to 14 residues. V lost 5 bases and J lost 2; bases outside the gene matches: 4. CDR1 is MNHEY, CDR2 SMNVEV, per germline (reference sequence). The CDR3 spells CASSPTGGPYEQYF. CDR3 nucleotides: TGTGCCAGCAGTCCGACAGGGGGGCCCTACGAGCAGTACTTC.

The chain recombines TRBV9 with TRBJ2-1; TRBD2 matches 14 bases. CDR1 is SGDLS and CDR2 is YYNGEE in the germline V gene. Trimming cost V 4 bases and J 6 bases; bases outside gene matches: 3. CDR3 length: 15 amino acids. The CDR3 sequence: CASSMTSGRANEQFF. CDR3 bases: TGTGCCAGCAGCATGACTAGCGGGAGGGCCAATGAGCAGTTCTTC.

V and J are TRBV5-1 and TRBJ2-1; 10 bases fit TRBD2. Germline CDR1 SGHRS, CDR2 YFSETQ. With 2 bases clipped from V and 9 bases from J, the junction kept 2 bases outside the gene matches. The CDR3 totals 13 residues. The CDR3 loop is CASSFASGSEQFF. Written as DNA, the CDR3 is TGCGCCAGCAGCTTTGCTAGCGGGAGTGAGCAGTTCTTC.

As DNA, the CDR3 is TGTGCCAGCAGCTTGTCGGTGGACAGTAGTTTGCCCCAGCATTTT. This translates into CASSLSVDSSLPQHF. The chain carries TRBV5-6 and TRBJ1-5; a possible D gene is TRBD1 (6 bases). Trimming shortened V by 1 base and J by 9 bases, and 17 bases separated the two germline ends. Germline loops: CDR1 SGHDT, CDR2 YYEEEE. The CDR3 has 15 amino acids. Using reference TRBV5-6 and TRBJ1-5 for the parts outside the CDR3, the full variable domain is DAGVTQSPTHLIKTRGQQVTLRCSPKSGHDTVSWYQQALGQGPQFIFQYYEEEERQRGNFPDRFSGHQFPNYSSELNVNALLLGDSALYLCASSLSVDSSLPQHFGDGTRLSIL.

This clone was seen once. The rearrangement links TRBV6-6 to TRBJ2-3; 9 nucleotides match TRBD1. With 10 bases clipped from V and 0 bases from J, the junction kept 2 bases outside the gene matches. Germline V gene data show CDR1 as MNHNY and CDR2 as SVGAGI (reference sequence). CDR3 size: 13 residues. The DNA of the CDR3 is TGTGCCATACAGGGGGCTAGCACAGATACGCAGTATTTT. Amino acids: CAIQGASTDTQYF.

This chain joins TRBV5-1 and TRBJ2-1; 7 nucleotides match TRBD2. J was trimmed by 6 bases and V by 0 bases; bases with no gene match: 3. This CDR3 has 14 amino acids. The germline V gene has CDR1 SGHRS and CDR2 YFSETQ. CDR3 amino acids: CASSLGLAGNEQFF. The DNA for the CDR3 is TGCGCCAGCAGCTTGGGACTAGCCGGCAATGAGCAGTTCTTC.

This chain connects TRBV19 to TRBJ1-2; unclear D gene. Trimming stripped 6 bases from V and 7 bases from J, with 21 bases between. The CDR3 has 15 residues. CDR1 is LNHDA, CDR2 SQIVND, per germline (reference sequence). The CDR3 loop reads CASRDPLRQLRGYTF. In nucleotides, the CDR3 is TGTGCCAGTAGAGACCCCCTAAGACAACTCCGTGGCTACACCTTC.

In nucleotides, the CDR3 is TGTGCCAGTAGTATCCCCCGGTCTGGGGCCAACGTCCTGACTTTC. Amino acid sequence: CASSIPRSGANVLTF. J is TRBJ2-6 and V is TRBV19; D gene uncertain. Trimming removed 3 bases at V and 1 base at J, with 7 bases between. This CDR3 spans 15 amino acids. The germline gives CDR1 LNHDA, CDR2 SQIVND (reference sequence).

The V and J genes are TRBV10-1 and TRBJ2-1; possibly TRBD1 for D (9 bases). The germline V gene has CDR1 WNHNN and CDR2 SYGVQD (reference sequence). The CDR3 runs 15 residues. V was shortened by 10 bases and J by 2 bases, with 18 bases between the two germline ends. This CDR3 reads CATSGGDRAYNEQFF. In DNA, the CDR3 is TGCGCCACCTCGGGGGGGGACAGGGCCTACAATGAGCAGTTCTTC.

The chain uses TRBV12-5 and TRBJ2-1, with TRBD2 matching over 13 bases. The germline CDR1 and CDR2 sequences are LGHNT and FRNRAP. CDR3 length: 14 amino acids. V lost 3 bases to trimming and J lost 8 bases; unmatched junction nucleotides: 1. The CDR3 sequence: CASGLGTSGDEQFF. DNA for the CDR3: TGTGCTAGTGGTTTAGGGACTAGCGGGGATGAGCAGTTCTTC.

The chain combines TRBV2 with TRBJ1-1; D may be TRBD1 (5 bases). V was cut by 3 bases and J by 2 bases, with 10 bases left in between. Germline V gene sequence: CDR1 SNHLY, CDR2 FYNNEI. The CDR3 totals 14 residues. The DNA of the CDR3 is TGTGCCAGCAGTGAGGGCAGGGCCAACACTGAAGCTTTCTTT. The encoded protein is CASSEGRANTEAFF.

The rearrangement joins TRBV29-1 to TRBJ2-7, with TRBD2 matching 7 bases. This CDR3 comprises 14 residues. CDR1 is SQVTM, CDR2 ANQGSEA, per germline. The V gene end was trimmed by 3 bases and the J gene end by 5 bases; junction bases not matched to a gene: 10. CDR3: CSVDGGGSYNEQYF. CDR3 nucleotides: TGCAGCGTTGATGGGGGAGGGTCTTATAACGAGCAGTACTTC.

For this clone: The junction departs from germline at one end; a sequencing error may be responsible. The V gene is TRBV4-3, the J gene TRBJ2-1; D may be TRBD2 (6 bases). The CDR3 has 15 residues. Germline assignment: CDR1 LGHNA and CDR2 YSLEER. The CDR3 loop is CASSQDIGGINDQFF. The DNA for the CDR3 is TGCGCCAGCAGCCAAGATATCGGGGGTATAAATGATCAGTTCTTC.

The chain couples TRBV5-6 to TRBJ2-7; TRBD1 aligns across 7 bases. The CDR3 covers 13 residues. Germline V CDR1 and CDR2: SGHDT, YYEEEE. The V segment lost 2 bases and the J segment 7 bases; nucleotides outside the gene matches: 6. The DNA for the CDR3 is TGTGCCAGCAGCTTTGAGGGGGCGCTAGAGCAGTACTTC. This gives the protein CASSFEGALEQYF.